This T cell receptor beta chain was identified in a study of post-analysis software for immune sequencing data. Study-level points and caveats: Patients used about 5 TRBV segments, including TRBV5-6, TRBV5-1 and TRBV20-1, more often than controls.

Unique molecular identifiers were present in the TCR beta cDNA libraries. TCRdb processed the PCR reads anew with MiXCR; each CDR3 protein has one entry. This table has around 200,000 distinct CDR3 sequences, 29% appearing once. In regard to this clonotype: Its antigen is still unknown.

V lost 1 base, J lost 7 bases, and 5 bases lay in between. CDR1 is MNHEY and CDR2 is SMNVEV in the germline V gene (reference sequence). This CDR3 contains 12 residues. Sequences were obtained from blood. This rearrangement joins TRBV27 to TRBJ2-1, with D unclear. The clonotype originates from a girl younger than 18 with multiple sclerosis. Here the CDR3 reads CASSLYGNEQFF. The CDR3 DNA is TGTGCCAGCAGTTTATATGGGAATGAGCAGTTCTTC.